This T cell receptor (beta chain) was sequenced in a study of PD-1 blockade in classical Hodgkin lymphoma. Points on this clone: Its cognate antigen is unknown.

Each and every patient relapsed after autologous stem cell transplantation, and patients got differing brentuximab vedotin exposure. Trimming left V 1 base short and J 1 base short, with 14 bases between. This CDR3 comprises 16 residues. CDR1 is SGHTA, CDR2 FQGNSA, per germline. Notes on the study in general: Similar baseline diversity was found in complete responders and newly diagnosed patients.

TCRdb's table, derived via immunoSEQ multiplex PCR, lists solely in-frame clones and lacks some. The sample yields roughly 100,000 clones, 80% to 90% seen once. The clonotype originates from a human donor with classical Hodgkin lymphoma. The sample was peripheral blood mononuclear cells (PBMCs), taken before the second cycle of nivolumab. This chain connects TRBV7-2 to TRBJ2-7; D possibly corresponds to TRBD2 (7 bases). The CDR3 DNA follows: TGTGCCAGCAGCTTAGTTGGCGGGGGCCTATCCTACGAGCAGTACTTC. Protein: CASSLVGGGLSYEQYF.